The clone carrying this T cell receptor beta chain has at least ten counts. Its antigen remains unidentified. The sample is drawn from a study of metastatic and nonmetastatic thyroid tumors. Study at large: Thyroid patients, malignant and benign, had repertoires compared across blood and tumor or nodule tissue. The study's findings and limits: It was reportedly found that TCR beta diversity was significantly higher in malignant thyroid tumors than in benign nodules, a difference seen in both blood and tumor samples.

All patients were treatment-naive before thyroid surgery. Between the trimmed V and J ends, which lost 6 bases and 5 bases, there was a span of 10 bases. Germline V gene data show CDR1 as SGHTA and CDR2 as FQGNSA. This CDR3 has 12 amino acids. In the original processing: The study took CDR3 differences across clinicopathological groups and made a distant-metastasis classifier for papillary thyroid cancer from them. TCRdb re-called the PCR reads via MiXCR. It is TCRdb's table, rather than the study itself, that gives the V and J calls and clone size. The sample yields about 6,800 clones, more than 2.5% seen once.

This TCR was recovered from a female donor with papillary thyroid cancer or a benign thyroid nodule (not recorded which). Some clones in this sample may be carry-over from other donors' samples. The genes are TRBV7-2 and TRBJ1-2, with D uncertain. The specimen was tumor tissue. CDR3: CASSPGSYGYTF. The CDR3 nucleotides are TGTGCCAGCAGTCCGGGATCTTATGGCTACACCTTC. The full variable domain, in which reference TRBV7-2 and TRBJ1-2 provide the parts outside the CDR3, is GAGVSQSPSNKVTEKGKDVELRCDPISGHTALYWYRQSLGQGLEFLIYFQGNSAPDKSGLPSDRFSAERTGGSVSTLTIQRTQQEDSAVYLCASSPGSYGYTFGSGTRLTVV.